A single sample gave rise to the 9 T cell receptor beta chains below, sequenced in a study of blood T cell repertoires in COVID-19. Only in-frame clones appear in the TCRdb table, and some are missing; sequencing was by immunoSEQ multiplex PCR. This sample has under 300,000 clones, with around 86% found just once. What was sequenced was peripheral blood. These receptors all stem from a woman aged 65 to 85 with active or convalescent COVID-19.

This clone was picked up a small number of times. The chain is built from TRBV11-2 and TRBJ2-1, with a possible D match to TRBD2 (7 bases). Germline V lookup: CDR1 SGHAT, CDR2 FQNNGV. V dropped 5 bases and J dropped 7 bases, with 15 bases sitting between them. The CDR3 covers 14 residues. CDR3 sequence (DNA): TGTGCCAGCAGCGGGAGGGGGGGGTCTAATGAGCAGTTCTTC. Its protein product is CASSGRGGSNEQFF.

This chain joins TRBV18 and TRBJ1-1; TRBD1 might be the D (5 bases). Germline loops: CDR1 KGHSH, CDR2 LQKENI. V lost 2 bases and J lost 2, with 9 bases in between. The CDR3 is made up of 14 amino acids. In nucleotides, the CDR3 is TGTGCCAGCTCACCAGCGCAGGGAAACACTGAAGCTTTCTTT. It yields the protein CASSPAQGNTEAFF. Full variable domain (outside the CDR3, taken from reference TRBV18 and TRBJ1-1): NAGVMQNPRHLVRRRGQEARLRCSPMKGHSHVYWYRQLPEEGLKFMVYLQKENIIDESGMPKERFSAEFPKEGPSILRIQQVVRGDSAAYFCASSPAQGNTEAFFGQGTRLTVV.

The J gene is TRBJ1-1, the V gene TRBV19, with no clear D. Germline V gives CDR1 LNHDA, CDR2 SQIVND (reference sequence). This CDR3 is 14 amino acids long. Trimming left V 2 bases short and J 3 bases short, with 10 bases between. The CDR3 coding sequence is TGTGCCAGTAGTATAACGAGCATGGACACTGAAGCTTTCTTT. Translation: CASSITSMDTEAFF.

The gene calls are TRBV5-5 and TRBJ2-4; maybe TRBD1 (6 bases). Germline-derived CDR1 and CDR2 are SGHKS and YYEKEE (reference sequence). This CDR3 has 15 amino acids. Trimming left V 4 bases short and J 1 base short, with 12 bases between. CDR3 nucleotide sequence: TGTGCCAGCAGCCCCCAGGGGACGGCCAAAAACATTCAGTACTTC. Protein sequence: CASSPQGTAKNIQYF. Looking up the rest from reference TRBV5-5 and TRBJ2-4 gives the full variable domain: DAGVTQSPTHLIKTRGQQVTLRCSPISGHKSVSWYQQVLGQGPQFIFQYYEKEERGRGNFPDRFSARQFPNYSSELNVNALLLGDSALYLCASSPQGTAKNIQYFGAGTRLSVL.

The chain uses TRBV11-2 and TRBJ1-1, with D uncertain. Per the germline V gene, CDR1 is SGHAT and CDR2 is FQNNGV. V was shortened by 5 bases and J by 7 bases, with 8 bases between the two germline ends. The CDR3 totals 11 residues. CDR3 region: CASSPLGEAFF. Written as DNA, the CDR3 is TGTGCCAGCAGCCCGCTAGGTGAAGCTTTCTTT.

The chain combines TRBV7-2 with TRBJ1-4; 10 positions agree with TRBD1. The CDR3 is made up of 16 amino acids. Trimming at V came to 1 base and at J to 8 bases, leaving 7 bases not matched to a gene. Germline CDR1 SGHTA, CDR2 FQGNSA. This CDR3 reads CASSLGPGQGNEKLFF. In DNA form, the CDR3 reads TGTGCCAGCAGCTTAGGGCCGGGACAGGGGAACGAAAAACTGTTTTTT. Using reference TRBV7-2 and TRBJ1-4 for the parts outside the CDR3, the full variable domain is GAGVSQSPSNKVTEKGKDVELRCDPISGHTALYWYRQSLGQGLEFLIYFQGNSAPDKSGLPSDRFSAERTGGSVSTLTIQRTQQEDSAVYLCASSLGPGQGNEKLFFGSGTQLSVL.

J is TRBJ2-1 and V is TRBV3-1 (or the pseudogene TRBV3-2); D may be TRBD1 (5 bases). Deletions cut 0 bases from V and 10 bases from J, with 13 bases between. Per germline, CDR1 LGHDT and CDR2 YNNKEL (reference sequence). The CDR3 has 14 residues. CDR3 protein: CASSQDGAPREQFF. CDR3 bases: TGTGCCAGCAGCCAAGATGGGGCCCCTCGGGAGCAGTTCTTC.

The V call is TRBV28, the J call TRBJ2-7; 9 bases match TRBD1. Looked up from germline, CDR1 is MDHEN and CDR2 is SYDVKM. Trimming took 2 bases from V and 3 from J; bases not matched to a gene: 2. This CDR3 is 14 amino acids long. This CDR3 is CASSLLDRGYEQYF. The CDR3 DNA sequence: TGTGCCAGCAGTTTACTGGACAGGGGCTACGAGCAGTACTTC.

The V call is TRBV5-1, the J call TRBJ1-1; 9 bases line up with TRBD1. Germline V lookup: CDR1 SGHRS, CDR2 YFSETQ. CDR3 length: 15 amino acids. The ends lost 4 bases at V and 1 base at J; junction bases unmatched: 5. CDR3 residues: CASSPLQGANTEAFF. The CDR3 nucleotides read TGCGCCAGCAGCCCCTTACAGGGGGCGAACACTGAAGCTTTCTTT.